These 17 T cell receptor beta chains were all obtained from the same sample, sequenced in a study of T cell responses to AZD1222 COVID-19 vaccine. The repertoire was sequenced with immunoSEQ multiplex PCR; TCRdb's copy has only in-frame clones and lacks some. This sample has about 110,000 clones, with about 86% found just once. The specimen was peripheral blood, collected on day 0 of AZD1222 vaccination. The receptors shown here come from an adult in good health.

The chain's CDR3 is CASSQDKNEKLFF. Written as DNA, the CDR3 is TGTGCCAGCAGCCAAGACAAGAATGAAAAACTGTTTTTT. The rearrangement links TRBV7-9 to TRBJ1-4; no reliable D call. Deletions cut 5 bases from V and 5 bases from J, with 9 bases between. The CDR3 length is 13 residues. Per the germline V gene, CDR1 is SEHNR and CDR2 is FQNEAQ (reference sequence).

This sequence joins TRBV27 and TRBJ2-1; tentative D call: TRBD1 (6 bases). CDR1 and CDR2 (germline): MNHEY, SMNVEV (reference sequence). Trimming took 6 bases from V and 0 from J, leaving 15 bases between them. This CDR3 spans 16 amino acids. The CDR3 nucleotides are TGTGCCAGCAGCGCGGACAGAATACCCTCCTACAATGAGCAGTTCTTC. As protein: CASSADRIPSYNEQFF.

V gene TRBV30 combines with J gene TRBJ1-1; a possible D gene is TRBD1 (5 bases). V was trimmed by 0 bases and J by 0 bases, leaving 17 bases between them. This CDR3 region has 17 residues. CDR1 and CDR2 (germline): GTSNPN, SVGIG (reference sequence). The CDR3: CAWSVPPEGPVNTEAFF. Here the CDR3 DNA reads TGTGCCTGGAGTGTACCCCCCGAGGGGCCGGTGAACACTGAAGCTTTCTTT.

This chain links TRBV2 with TRBJ1-5; 7 bases map to TRBD1. This CDR3 comprises 15 residues. The germline gives CDR1 SNHLY, CDR2 FYNNEI. V lost 6 bases to trimming and J lost 4 bases; unmatched junction nucleotides: 9. The CDR3: CASRATGLLNQPQHF. For the CDR3, the DNA is TGTGCCAGCAGAGCGACAGGGCTCTTAAATCAGCCCCAGCATTTT.

The CDR3 loop reads CATSPSGEKPQHF. The CDR3 bases are TGTGCCACCAGCCCGTCCGGCGAAAAGCCCCAGCATTTT. The J gene is TRBJ1-5, the V gene TRBV15; D is unclear. V was shortened by 5 bases and J by 8 bases, with 13 bases between the two germline ends. This CDR3 spans 13 amino acids. The germline gives CDR1 LNHNV, CDR2 YYDKDF (reference sequence). Looking up the rest from reference TRBV15 and TRBJ1-5 gives the full variable domain: DAMVIQNPRYQVTQFGKPVTLSCSQTLNHNVMYWYQQKSSQAPKLLFHYYDKDFNNEADTPDNFQSRRPNTSFCFLDIRSPGLGDTAMYLCATSPSGEKPQHFGDGTRLSIL.

This clone has only a few counts. The gene calls are TRBV10-3 and TRBJ2-1; TRBD2 agrees at 7 bases. CDR3 length: 15 amino acids. After removal of 4 bases from V and 3 bases from J, the junction contained 6 bases not matched to a gene. Germline loops: CDR1 ENHRY, CDR2 SYGVKD. The chain's CDR3 is CAISGTRNSYNEQFF. The CDR3 nucleotides are TGTGCCATCAGTGGGACTAGGAATAGCTACAATGAGCAGTTCTTC.

The chain couples TRBV30 to TRBJ2-3; D is tentatively TRBD1 or TRBD2 (5 bases each). The CDR3 sequence is 13 residues long. The V gene's germline CDR1 is GTSNPN and CDR2 SVGIG (reference sequence). V shed 5 bases and J shed 7 bases, with 16 bases lying between them. In DNA form, the CDR3 reads TGTGCCTGGCGGGACCCTGCTTTTTATACGCAGTATTTT. Translation gives CAWRDPAFYTQYF.

This clone was found a few times. The chain employs TRBV7-2 and TRBJ2-2; tentative D call: TRBD2 (6 bases). The CDR3 has 16 amino acids. Germline values: CDR1 SGHTA, CDR2 FQGNSA. Trimming removed 1 base from V and 0 bases from J, with 9 bases in between. The CDR3 DNA reads TGTGCCAGCAGCTTAGGTGGAGGGACGAACACCGGGGAGCTGTTTTTT. Translation: CASSLGGGTNTGELFF.

This clone has more than one count but fewer than ten. The CDR3 nucleotides read TGTGCCATCAGTGAGTACCCTCCCCCGAGCGAGCAGTACTTC. Its protein is CAISEYPPPSEQYF. This chain connects TRBV10-3 to TRBJ2-7; D is unclear. Germline CDR1 ENHRY, CDR2 SYGVKD. The CDR3 covers 14 residues. The V gene lost 1 base and the J gene lost 6 bases, with 13 bases spanning the gap.

V usage is TRBV29-1 and J usage is TRBJ1-1, with D unclear. The V and J ends lost 5 bases and 2 bases respectively, with 18 bases between them. CDR1 SQVTM and CDR2 ANQGSEA come from the germline V gene. CDR3 length: 15 amino acids. The CDR3 spells CSVPGGQVFNTEAFF. CDR3 coding DNA: TGCAGCGTTCCCGGTGGGCAGGTTTTTAACACTGAAGCTTTCTTT.

This sequence joins TRBV6-4 and TRBJ2-7; the match to TRBD1 covers 8 bases. This CDR3 is built from 15 residues. V shed 3 bases, J shed 3 bases, and the junction held 7 bases outside the gene matches. Per germline, CDR1 MRHNA and CDR2 SNTAGT. CDR3 sequence (DNA): TGTGCCAGCAGTGAGGTCTCGGGACAGGTCTACGAGCAGTACTTC. It is translated as CASSEVSGQVYEQYF.

J is TRBJ1-2 and V is TRBV14, with TRBD1 matching over 7 bases. Losses at the gene ends were 1 base for V and 4 bases for J; bases not matched to a gene: 12. Germline CDR1 reads SGHDN; CDR2 reads FVKESK. The CDR3 has 17 residues. CDR3 protein: CASSQVWGQNGSYGYTF. The CDR3 region has the DNA TGTGCCAGCAGCCAAGTTTGGGGACAGAACGGTTCCTATGGCTACACCTTC.

The chain is built from TRBV28 and TRBJ2-7; 8 bases are shared with TRBD1. Germline lookup yields CDR1 MDHEN and CDR2 SYDVKM. V dropped 4 bases and J dropped 12; count of bases not matched to a gene: 8. The CDR3 is 12 amino acids. The CDR3, as DNA: TGTGCCAGCAGTTCGACCCGGACAGGGTGGTACTTC. Translating it yields CASSSTRTGWYF.

The CDR3 here is CASSWARTGTDTIYF. The CDR3 region has the DNA TGTGCCAGCAGTTGGGCCCGGACAGGGACGGACACCATATATTTT. The chain couples TRBV6-5 to TRBJ1-3; 8 bases align to TRBD1. The CDR3 length is 15 residues. The trim removed 4 bases at V and 8 bases at J, leaving 10 bases unmatched. Germline V gene data show CDR1 as MNHEY and CDR2 as SVGAGI.

The chain is built from TRBV24-1 and TRBJ2-6, with TRBD2 matching 12 bases. The CDR3 runs 18 residues. V was pared by 5 bases and J by 2 bases, with 6 bases of the junction left unmatched. Germline values: CDR1 KGHDR, CDR2 SFDVKD. The CDR3 is CATSAPSGGATGANVLTF. The CDR3 DNA is TGTGCCACCAGTGCCCCTAGCGGGGGGGCTACTGGGGCCAACGTCCTGACTTTC.

The chain couples TRBV5-6 to TRBJ1-2; D is unresolved. V gave up 4 bases and J gave up 2 bases, with 15 bases separating them. CDR3 size: 15 residues. Germline V gene data show CDR1 as SGHDT and CDR2 as YYEEEE. The CDR3 spells CASSPLRRGNYGYTF. CDR3 nucleotide sequence: TGTGCCAGCAGCCCTCTCCGGAGAGGGAACTATGGCTACACCTTC.

V gene TRBV10-2 combines with J gene TRBJ1-6, with D possibly matching TRBD1 (5 bases). The germline gives CDR1 WSHSY, CDR2 SAAADI. This CDR3 has 16 amino acids. The V end was cut by 0 bases, the J end by 11 bases, with 17 bases between. CDR3 in amino acids: CASSESWGPPVAPLHF. The DNA for the CDR3 is TGCGCCAGCAGTGAGTCGTGGGGACCCCCGGTAGCACCCCTCCACTTT.